One T cell receptor beta chain is described in this entry. The data are from a study of blood T cell repertoires in COVID-19. Germline-derived CDR1 and CDR2 are SGHNT and YYREEE (reference sequence). V lost 4 bases to trimming and J lost 4 bases; unmatched junction nucleotides: 7. The CDR3 contains 15 residues. The protocol was immunoSEQ multiplex PCR, while the TCRdb copy is restricted to in-frame clones and leaves out a portion. The sample carries about 66,000 clones, around 90% recorded once. The sequence came from a human donor in a cohort sampled during active COVID-19. Sequencing was done on a sample of peripheral blood. The chain is built from TRBV5-4 and TRBJ1-5; 8 bases are shared with TRBD1. This CDR3 reads CASSPGTGENQPQHF. CDR3 DNA: TGTGCCAGCAGCCCTGGGACAGGTGAAAATCAGCCCCAGCATTTT.